The 24 T cell receptor beta chains below come from one sample, sequenced in a study of blood T cell repertoires in COVID-19. Some clones are missing from TCRdb's copy, which holds only in-frame ones; the method was immunoSEQ multiplex PCR. The sample includes a few hundred thousand clones, roughly 87% of them seen just once. Sequencing was done on a sample of PBMCs or T cells enriched from blood (not recorded which). These TCRs come from a woman between 25 and 40 years old who had recovered from COVID-19.

The chain couples TRBV5-1 to TRBJ2-7, with D perhaps matching TRBD1 (7 bases). Germline V gene sequence: CDR1 SGHRS, CDR2 YFSETQ. The CDR3 covers 14 residues. Trimming left V 4 bases short and J 3 bases short, with 14 bases between. CDR3 residues: CASSSRQGGYEQYF. For the CDR3, the DNA is TGCGCCAGCAGCAGCCGACAGGGAGGCTACGAGCAGTACTTC.

The rearrangement links TRBV5-5 to TRBJ1-6; 9 bases align to TRBD1. The CDR3 contains 19 residues. The V gene end was trimmed by 0 bases and the J gene end by 7 bases; junction bases not matched to a gene: 14. Germline V gene lookup returns CDR1 SGHKS and CDR2 YYEKEE (reference sequence). The CDR3 loop is CASSLADRGRAKANSPLHF. The CDR3 nucleotides read TGTGCCAGCAGCTTGGCCGACAGGGGGAGAGCGAAGGCGAATTCACCCCTCCACTTT.

The rearrangement uses TRBV27 and TRBJ2-7; D is possibly TRBD1 (6 bases). This CDR3 has 16 amino acids. Germline V lookup: CDR1 MNHEY, CDR2 SMNVEV (reference sequence). Trimming cost V 6 bases and J 3 bases, with 21 bases left between them. The DNA of the CDR3 is TGTGCCAGCAGACCTCGGACAGATACCCTACTCTACGAGCAGTACTTC. Translating it yields CASRPRTDTLLYEQYF.

The genes are TRBV5-4 and TRBJ1-3, with D uncertain. This CDR3 contains 16 residues. Per the germline V gene, CDR1 is SGHNT and CDR2 is YYREEE (reference sequence). Trimming shortened V by 4 bases and J by 1 base, and 15 bases separated the two germline ends. CDR3 in DNA: TGTGCCAGCAGCCCCGGGATTTTTGGTTCTGGAAACACCATATATTTT. It codes for CASSPGIFGSGNTIYF.

The chain employs TRBV5-4 and TRBJ2-7, with TRBD2 as a possible D gene (6 bases). Germline values: CDR1 SGHNT, CDR2 YYREEE (reference sequence). V lost 4 bases and J 0 bases, leaving 11 bases between the germline ends. The CDR3 length is 14 residues. CDR3 DNA: TGTGCCAGCAGCCCGGGGGAGAGCTCCTACGAGCAGTACTTC. Translation: CASSPGESSYEQYF.

The chain employs TRBV6-1 and TRBJ1-6, with 7 bases lining up with TRBD1. The junction had 8 bases not matched to a gene; V was cut back by 3 bases and J by 6 bases. CDR1 is MNHNS and CDR2 is SASEGT in the germline V gene. There are 16 residues in the CDR3. The CDR3 is CASSDQPGQPNSPLHF. Written as DNA, the CDR3 is TGTGCCAGCAGTGACCAACCGGGACAGCCTAATTCACCCCTCCACTTT.

The chain is built from TRBV27 and TRBJ2-5, with TRBD2 matching 11 bases. The V gene's germline CDR1 is MNHEY and CDR2 SMNVEV (reference sequence). CDR3 length equals 16 residues. V shed 2 bases and J 4 bases; nucleotides not matched to a gene: 6. CDR3 in amino acids: CASSLGLAGGLETQYF. The DNA of the CDR3 is TGTGCCAGCAGTTTAGGCCTAGCGGGGGGCCTAGAGACCCAGTACTTC.

V and J are TRBV7-2 and TRBJ2-5; 7 bases map to TRBD1. Germline-derived CDR1 and CDR2 are SGHTA and FQGNSA. V lost 4 bases, J lost 1 base, and 6 bases stayed unmatched. This CDR3 comprises 15 residues. CDR3 nucleotides: TGTGCCAGCAGCTCACCCGACAGGGCCCAAGAGACCCAGTACTTC. The encoded protein is CASSSPDRAQETQYF.

This chain connects TRBV15 to TRBJ2-1; tentatively, D is TRBD1 (5 bases). Germline assignment: CDR1 LNHNV and CDR2 YYDKDF (reference sequence). The CDR3 runs to 17 residues. Trimming removed 1 base at V and 5 bases at J, with 18 bases between. The CDR3 DNA reads TGTGCCACCAGCAGAGGTGCGGACACCTTTATCGACAATGAGCAGTTCTTC. This encodes CATSRGADTFIDNEQFF.

The chain has TRBV7-7 and TRBJ2-7; a possible D gene is TRBD2 (5 bases). Germline CDR1 reads SSHAT; CDR2 reads FNYEAQ (reference sequence). This CDR3 region has 14 residues. V was clipped by 3 bases and J by 1 base, with 10 bases between them. CDR3 loop: CASSLGRGSYEQYF. CDR3 nucleotides: TGTGCCAGCAGCTTGGGCCGGGGATCCTACGAGCAGTACTTC.

The V gene is TRBV9, the J gene TRBJ2-5, with 8 bases aligning to TRBD1. V lost 3 bases and J lost 5; bases outside the gene matches: 12. CDR1 SGDLS and CDR2 YYNGEE come from the germline V gene. The CDR3 spans 16 residues. This CDR3 reads CASSAGDRTLGETQYF. The DNA for the CDR3 is TGTGCCAGCAGCGCGGGGGACAGGACCCTCGGGGAGACCCAGTACTTC. The full variable domain, its missing parts supplied by reference TRBV9 and TRBJ2-5, is DSGVTQTPKHLITATGQRVTLRCSPRSGDLSVYWYQQSLDQGLQFLIQYYNGEERAKGNILERFSAQQFPDLHSELNLSSLELGDSALYFCASSAGDRTLGETQYFGPGTRLLVL.

CDR3: CASSASRDTEQFF. The CDR3 DNA reads TGTGCCAGCAGTGCCTCCCGGGACACTGAGCAGTTCTTC. The chain combines TRBV27 with TRBJ2-1; the D gene is possibly TRBD1 (6 bases). Germline CDR1 and CDR2: MNHEY and SMNVEV (reference sequence). V dropped 5 bases and J dropped 9 bases, with 14 bases sitting between them. The length of the CDR3 is 13 residues.

The chain couples TRBV18 to TRBJ1-2; tentatively, D is TRBD1 (5 bases). V lost 7 bases to trimming and J lost 8 bases, with 14 bases between them. Germline V gene sequence: CDR1 KGHSH, CDR2 LQKENI. CDR3 length equals 12 residues. The CDR3 reads CASYRDLGGYTF. The CDR3, as DNA: TGTGCCAGCTACCGGGACTTGGGGGGCTACACCTTC.

V usage is TRBV5-4 and J usage is TRBJ2-2; weak D call: TRBD1 (6 bases). Germline assignment: CDR1 SGHNT and CDR2 YYREEE (reference sequence). The germline V and J ends were trimmed by 1 base and 3 bases, with 10 bases remaining between them. CDR3 length equals 15 residues. DNA of the CDR3: TGTGCCAGCAGCTTGCAACAGGGCGACACCGGGGAGCTGTTTTTT. Its protein is CASSLQQGDTGELFF.

The V gene is TRBV15, the J gene TRBJ2-1; no firm D call. The CDR3 has 16 amino acids. Trimming shortened V by 0 bases and J by 5 bases, and 14 bases separated the two germline ends. The V gene's germline CDR1 is LNHNV and CDR2 YYDKDF (reference sequence). DNA for the CDR3: TGTGCCACCAGCAGAGACCCCGGCGGCGAACACAATGAGCAGTTCTTC. Amino acids: CATSRDPGGEHNEQFF.

The chain recombines TRBV2 with TRBJ2-5; D is possibly TRBD1 (6 bases). Germline CDR1 reads SNHLY; CDR2 reads FYNNEI. The CDR3 is 15 residues long. Deletions cut 2 bases from V and 5 bases from J, with 15 bases between. The CDR3 reads CASSESAQGWETQYF. As DNA, the CDR3 is TGTGCCAGCAGTGAATCGGCACAGGGTTGGGAGACCCAGTACTTC.

This chain links TRBV11-2 with TRBJ1-1; 9 bases are a match to TRBD1. The CDR3 has 15 amino acids. Germline trimming cut 5 bases from V and 5 bases from J; bases unmatched to any gene: 9. Germline V gene data show CDR1 as SGHAT and CDR2 as FQNNGV. The CDR3 nucleotides are TGTGCCAGCAGCACGGGACAGGGCTTTGGGACTGAAGCTTTCTTT. Amino acids: CASSTGQGFGTEAFF.

The chain is built from TRBV15 and TRBJ1-2; D unresolved. The CDR3 runs 14 residues. Between the trimmed V and J ends, which lost 0 bases and 7 bases, there was a span of 12 bases. Germline lookup yields CDR1 LNHNV and CDR2 YYDKDF (reference sequence). DNA for the CDR3: TGTGCCACCAGCAGAGATCGAGGGAAGGTTGGCTACACCTTC. This codes for CATSRDRGKVGYTF. The full variable domain, with the rest looked up from reference TRBV15 and TRBJ1-2, is DAMVIQNPRYQVTQFGKPVTLSCSQTLNHNVMYWYQQKSSQAPKLLFHYYDKDFNNEADTPDNFQSRRPNTSFCFLDIRSPGLGDTAMYLCATSRDRGKVGYTFGSGTRLTVV.

The DNA for the CDR3 is TGTGCCAGCAGCCGGGACAGATTGTCTTCACCCCTCCACTTT. Encoded protein: CASSRDRLSSPLHF. The chain couples TRBV5-4 to TRBJ1-6; 7 nucleotides align to TRBD1. J gave up 9 bases and V 4 bases, and 7 bases lay outside the gene matches. CDR1 is SGHNT and CDR2 is YYREEE in the germline V gene (reference sequence). CDR3 length: 14 amino acids.

The rearrangement uses TRBV7-2 and TRBJ2-1; tentatively, D is TRBD2 (5 bases). V was trimmed by 1 base and J by 7 bases, leaving 8 bases between them. The germline V gene encodes CDR1 SGHTA and CDR2 FQGNSA. The CDR3 spans 13 residues. The CDR3 loop is CASSLVRANEQFF. Written as DNA, the CDR3 is TGTGCCAGCAGCTTAGTGCGGGCGAATGAGCAGTTCTTC. The whole variable domain, remainder taken from reference TRBV7-2 and TRBJ2-1, is GAGVSQSPSNKVTEKGKDVELRCDPISGHTALYWYRQSLGQGLEFLIYFQGNSAPDKSGLPSDRFSAERTGGSVSTLTIQRTQQEDSAVYLCASSLVRANEQFFGPGTRLTVL.

This clone appeared a few times. This chain connects TRBV2 to TRBJ1-5, with D maybe TRBD1 (6 bases). In germline, CDR1 is SNHLY, CDR2 FYNNEI. This CDR3 is built from 15 residues. V was cut by 6 bases and J by 2 bases, with 14 bases left in between. CDR3 nucleotides: TGTGCCAGCAGCGTAAACAGGGTTGGCAATCAGCCCCAGCATTTT. Translated, it gives CASSVNRVGNQPQHF. Combining the CDR3 with reference TRBV2 and TRBJ1-5 gives the whole variable domain EPEVTQTPSHQVTQMGQEVILRCVPISNHLYFYWYRQILGQKVEFLVSFYNNEISEKSEIFDDQFSVERPDGSNFTLKIRSTKLEDSAMYFCASSVNRVGNQPQHFGDGTRLSIL.

The chain links TRBV27 to TRBJ1-2, with D maybe TRBD1 (5 bases). Germline CDR1 reads MNHEY; CDR2 reads SMNVEV (reference sequence). This CDR3 is built from 14 residues. The germline V and J ends were trimmed by 3 bases and 6 bases, with 14 bases remaining between them. CDR3 region: CASSFQGLGDGYTF. In DNA, the CDR3 is TGTGCCAGCAGTTTCCAGGGTTTAGGGGATGGCTACACCTTC.

The J gene is TRBJ2-3, the V gene TRBV9; 13 bases are shared with TRBD2. V was pared by 0 bases and J by 4 bases, with 5 bases of the junction left unmatched. CDR1 is SGDLS and CDR2 is YYNGEE in the germline V gene. The CDR3 covers 17 residues. The CDR3 loop reads CASSVGTSGGVSDTQYF. For the CDR3, the DNA is TGTGCCAGCAGCGTAGGGACTAGCGGGGGTGTTTCAGATACGCAGTATTTT.

J is TRBJ1-2 and V is TRBV7-2; 8 nucleotides align to TRBD1. Germline-derived CDR1 and CDR2 are SGHTA and FQGNSA. V was pared by 4 bases and J by 7 bases, with 5 bases of the junction left unmatched. This CDR3 spans 13 amino acids. The DNA of the CDR3 is TGTGCCAGCAGCTCACAGGGGGATGGTGGCTACACCTTC. Amino acids: CASSSQGDGGYTF.